This T cell receptor beta chain was identified during a study of T cells of healthy individuals. The germline V and J ends were trimmed by 1 base and 2 bases, with 12 bases remaining between them. CDR1 is LGHNA and CDR2 is YNFKEQ in the germline V gene. This CDR3 spans 16 amino acids. MiXCR, applied by TCRdb to the 5' RACE reads, yields one record per CDR3 protein. The profile covers about 63,000 distinct CDR3 sequences, with 15% to 20% appearing a single time and about 4.7% taken by the ten largest. The chain carries TRBV4-2 and TRBJ1-3; D uncertain. The TCR comes from a human donor in good health. The CDR3 loop reads CASSQVDLTTGNTIYF. CDR3 nucleotides: TGTGCCAGCAGCCAAGTAGACCTTACCACTGGAAACACCATATATTTT.